This T cell receptor (beta chain) came from a study of OX40 agonist ivuxolimab in advanced cancers. Study as a whole: From 23 to 79 years was the age range, with a mean of 60 years, and around 84% were male. Partial responses were achieved by three patients, one with hepatocellular carcinoma and two with cutaneous melanoma.

Blood got drawn at baseline, again on cycle 4 day 1, and then on cycle 7 day 1. Trimming removed 4 bases at V and 0 bases at J, with 12 bases between. The germline gives CDR1 GTSNPN, CDR2 SVGIG (reference sequence). The CDR3 spans 14 residues. Study outcomes and limitations: CD4+ and CD8+ blood T cells expanded clonally by week 6 at 0.1 to 3.0 mg/kg.

Libraries were prepared by immunoSEQ multiplex PCR; TCRdb keeps only in-frame clonotypes and omits some of them. The repertoire holds roughly 66,000 clones, with under 90% as singletons. A note on this clone: Its specificity is not known.

The sample here was CD4+ or CD8+ T cells sorted from blood, taken in a trial of the OX40 agonist ivuxolimab. This TCR was sampled from an adult with an advanced solid tumor such as melanoma, head and neck, liver or kidney cancer. The rearrangement joins TRBV30 to TRBJ1-1, with D perhaps TRBD1 (6 bases). CDR3 in amino acids: CAWIPDSLNTEAFF. CDR3 coding DNA: TGTGCCTGGATTCCGGACAGCCTGAACACTGAAGCTTTCTTT.